These 26 T cell receptor beta chains were all obtained from the same sample, sequenced in a study of a mutant IDH1 vaccine in newly diagnosed glioma. This table comes from immunoSEQ multiplex PCR, and its TCRdb copy is limited to in-frame clones, with some not included. The table has fewer than 65,000 clones, more than 60% seen once; the top ten hold about 2%. Time point specified: baseline, week 1 (first vaccination visit). Treatment defined: pre-vaccination baseline after standard-of-care therapy. The sequencing here drew on PBMCs, taken from a glioma patient treated with radiotherapy, temozolomide or both. Receptor source: a middle-aged woman with glioma.

The rearrangement joins TRBV10-1 to TRBJ2-2; D uncertain. Germline CDR1 reads WNHNN; CDR2 reads SYGVQD (reference sequence). This CDR3 is 13 amino acids long. Trimming took 6 bases from V and 1 from J, leaving 6 bases between them. The CDR3 bases are TGCGCCAGCAGACCACAGAACACCGGGGAGCTGTTTTTT. This gives the protein CASRPQNTGELFF.

This clone was seen a handful of times. The rearrangement joins TRBV5-1 to TRBJ2-3; 7 nucleotides agree with TRBD1. In germline, CDR1 is SGHRS, CDR2 YFSETQ. With V trimmed by 3 bases and J by 2 bases, 3 bases remained unmatched. The CDR3 is 14 amino acids. The CDR3 protein is CASSSDRNTDTQYF. DNA of the CDR3: TGCGCCAGCAGCTCGGACAGGAACACAGATACGCAGTATTTT.

The chain has TRBV5-6 and TRBJ2-1; 7 nucleotides agree with TRBD1. CDR3 length: 18 amino acids. Germline trimming cut 3 bases from V and 2 bases from J; bases unmatched to any gene: 14. Germline CDR1 is SGHDT and CDR2 is YYEEEE. The CDR3 nucleotides are TGTGCCAGCAGCTCCCGATTCCTTACAGGGGTGGCCTACAATGAGCAGTTCTTC. This gives the protein CASSSRFLTGVAYNEQFF.

This clone has only one observation. The V and J genes are TRBV30 and TRBJ2-5, with D perhaps assigned TRBD1 or TRBD2 (6 bases each). V lost 0 bases, J lost 3 bases, and 11 bases lay in between. This CDR3 spans 14 amino acids. The germline CDR1 and CDR2 sequences are GTSNPN and SVGIG (reference sequence). CDR3 loop: CAWSVGGTEETQYF. The DNA of the CDR3 is TGTGCCTGGAGTGTAGGGGGGACGGAAGAGACCCAGTACTTC. Filled out from reference TRBV30 and TRBJ2-5, the complete variable domain reads SQTIHQWPATLVQPVGSPLSLECTVEGTSNPNLYWYRQAAGRGLQLLFYSVGIGQISSEVPQNLSASRPQDRQFILSSKKLLLSDSGFYLCAWSVGGTEETQYFGPGTRLLVL.

The genes are TRBV6-5 and TRBJ2-7, with D unclear. The CDR3 loop spans 13 amino acids. V gave up 4 bases and J gave up 3 bases, with 10 bases separating them. CDR1 and CDR2 (germline): MNHEY, SVGAGI. The CDR3 nucleotides are TGTGCCAGCAGTTTACGGCCGGACTACGAGCAGTACTTC. Protein product: CASSLRPDYEQYF.

The chain carries TRBV29-1 and TRBJ2-3; D possibly matches TRBD1 or TRBD2 (5 bases each). V was cut by 4 bases and J by 4 bases, with 12 bases left in between. Germline lookup yields CDR1 SQVTM and CDR2 ANQGSEA. The CDR3 loop spans 13 amino acids. The CDR3 region is CSVGGFGADTQYF. CDR3 DNA sequence: TGCAGCGTTGGGGGGTTTGGGGCAGATACGCAGTATTTT.

This clone was counted a few times. The chain carries TRBV30 and TRBJ1-1; 7 nucleotides match TRBD1. CDR1 is GTSNPN and CDR2 is SVGIG in the germline V gene (reference sequence). The CDR3 length is 14 residues. Germline trimming cut 0 bases from V and 7 bases from J; bases unmatched to any gene: 8. The CDR3 protein is CAWSVKGGGDEAFF. CDR3 DNA sequence: TGTGCCTGGAGTGTGAAAGGGGGCGGTGATGAAGCTTTCTTT.

The chain joins TRBV27 to TRBJ1-1, with a possible D match to TRBD1 (5 bases). Germline V gives CDR1 MNHEY, CDR2 SMNVEV (reference sequence). Trimming took off 1 base at V and 11 bases at J, with 17 bases between the two ends. The CDR3 has 14 residues. CDR3 coding DNA: TGTGCCAGCAGTTTATTGGTGGGTGATCAGGGCGCTTTCTTT. Translating it yields CASSLLVGDQGAFF.

The rearrangement joins TRBV9 to TRBJ2-5, with 10 bases that match TRBD2. From germline, CDR1 is SGDLS and CDR2 YYNGEE. This CDR3 has 18 residues. V shed 4 bases, J shed 3 bases, and the junction held 15 bases outside the gene matches. CDR3 nucleotides: TGTGCCAGCAGCCCCCCCGAGCCTATACTAGCGGGGAAAGAGACCCAGTACTTC. The encoded protein is CASSPPEPILAGKETQYF.

This clone came up once. The rearrangement joins TRBV27 to TRBJ1-6, with a weak D call TRBD1 (5 bases). V gave up 4 bases and J gave up 6 bases, with 10 bases separating them. The CDR3 contains 14 residues. CDR1 is MNHEY and CDR2 is SMNVEV in the germline V gene (reference sequence). The CDR3 DNA reads as TGTGCCAGCAGTTCTGGGGGTTTTAATTCACCCCTCCACTTT. It encodes CASSSGGFNSPLHF.

The V gene is TRBV7-2, the J gene TRBJ2-5; D is unresolved. Germline CDR1 is SGHTA and CDR2 is FQGNSA. V was clipped by 7 bases and J by 1 base, with 19 bases between them. The CDR3 is made up of 16 amino acids. The CDR3 region is CASNPAAADFQETQYF. Here the CDR3 DNA reads TGTGCCAGCAATCCCGCTGCGGCAGACTTCCAAGAGACCCAGTACTTC.

The chain combines TRBV5-1 with TRBJ2-2, with 9 bases fitting TRBD1. This CDR3 spans 17 amino acids. Germline-derived CDR1 and CDR2 are SGHRS and YFSETQ. After removal of 0 bases from V and 5 bases from J, the junction contained 8 bases not matched to a gene. The CDR3: CASSLAPGQGLTGELFF. The CDR3 coding sequence is TGCGCCAGCAGCTTGGCTCCCGGACAGGGGTTAACCGGGGAGCTGTTTTTT.

The rearrangement links TRBV29-1 to TRBJ2-2; TRBD2 matches 7 bases. Losses at the gene ends were 6 bases for V and 4 bases for J; bases not matched to a gene: 14. Germline V gene lookup returns CDR1 SQVTM and CDR2 ANQGSEA. The CDR3 contains 16 residues. CDR3: CSVRDLKRGSTGELFF. The CDR3 region has the DNA TGCAGCGTCCGAGACCTTAAGCGGGGCAGCACCGGGGAGCTGTTTTTT.

The rearrangement joins TRBV6-6 to TRBJ1-6; TRBD1 matches at 7 bases. Germline CDR1 is MNHNY and CDR2 is SVGAGI (reference sequence). The V and J ends lost 5 bases and 7 bases, in that order; junction bases with no gene match: 8. The CDR3 is made up of 15 amino acids. CDR3 region: CASSLSGQANSPLHF. The CDR3, as DNA: TGTGCCAGCAGTCTTTCAGGACAGGCCAATTCACCCCTCCACTTT.

The rearrangement uses TRBV29-1 and TRBJ2-7; 11 positions agree with TRBD2. The germline V gene has CDR1 SQVTM and CDR2 ANQGSEA. This CDR3 comprises 24 residues. Losses at the gene ends were 6 bases for V and 2 bases for J; bases not matched to a gene: 36. CDR3: CSVETGADQVAGGQWPSYPYEQYF. The CDR3 DNA sequence: TGCAGCGTAGAGACAGGGGCCGATCAGGTAGCGGGGGGGCAGTGGCCCTCTTACCCCTACGAGCAGTACTTC.

This clone was counted a single time. This chain links TRBV5-1 with TRBJ1-1; D perhaps matches TRBD1 (5 bases). The CDR3 runs 16 residues. V was pared by 1 base and J by 4 bases, with 17 bases between. Germline CDR1 SGHRS, CDR2 YFSETQ. The CDR3 nucleotides are TGCGCCAGCAGCTTGTATGGGGGACGGGGTTCCACTGAAGCTTTCTTT. Translation gives CASSLYGGRGSTEAFF.

The sample holds one count of this clone. CDR3 DNA: TGTGCTAGTGGTTTAAGCTTCAACACTGAAGCTTTCTTT. This encodes CASGLSFNTEAFF. The chain uses TRBV12-5 and TRBJ1-1; D is ambiguous. The V end was cut by 3 bases, the J end by 2 bases, with 7 bases between. CDR3 length: 13 residues. Germline assignment: CDR1 LGHNT and CDR2 FRNRAP.

The chain has TRBV19 and TRBJ2-7, with D perhaps TRBD1 (6 bases). Trimming stripped 6 bases from V and 5 bases from J, with 14 bases between. From germline, CDR1 is LNHDA and CDR2 SQIVND (reference sequence). CDR3 length: 13 residues. CDR3 bases: TGTGCCAGTAGCCGTACAGGGAACCACGAGCAGTACTTC. This sequence encodes CASSRTGNHEQYF.

As DNA, the CDR3 is TGTGCCAGCAGCAACTCACTAGCGGGGGGGCTGATTTACAATGAGCAGTTCTTC. Translated, it gives CASSNSLAGGLIYNEQFF. The chain carries TRBV21-1 and TRBJ2-1; the table's D gene call, TRBD2, was not cross checked with the DNA. TRBV21-1 is noted as a pseudogene. This CDR3 spans 18 amino acids.

This clone was found a few times. V usage is TRBV14 and J usage is TRBJ1-1, with TRBD1 identical over 7 bases. The CDR3 is made up of 15 amino acids. The ends lost 6 bases at V and 0 bases at J; junction bases unmatched: 7. Germline CDR1 reads SGHDN; CDR2 reads FVKESK. CDR3 bases: TGTGCCAGCAGGGGACAGACTAGAGTGAACACTGAAGCTTTCTTT. Protein: CASRGQTRVNTEAFF.

The chain couples TRBV6-6 to TRBJ2-5; D unclear. Germline assignment: CDR1 MNHNY and CDR2 SVGAGI (reference sequence). The CDR3 is made up of 12 amino acids. V was cut by 7 bases and J by 1 base, with 7 bases left in between. DNA of the CDR3: TGTGCCAGCACGACGCCCCAAGAGACCCAGTACTTC. Translating gives CASTTPQETQYF.

The V gene is TRBV4-1, the J gene TRBJ1-6; 9 bases are a match to TRBD1. This CDR3 has 16 residues. The germline CDR1 and CDR2 sequences are MGHRA and YSYEKL. The V segment lost 4 bases and the J segment 6 bases; nucleotides outside the gene matches: 7. The CDR3 spells CASSLQGARSNSPLHF. The CDR3 DNA reads as TGCGCCAGCAGCCTACAGGGGGCGCGGAGTAATTCACCCCTCCACTTT.

This chain uses TRBV27 with TRBJ1-5, with D tentatively TRBD1 (5 bases). Germline assignment: CDR1 MNHEY and CDR2 SMNVEV (reference sequence). This CDR3 has 14 amino acids. The germline V and J ends were trimmed by 3 bases and 6 bases, with 12 bases remaining between them. The CDR3 bases are TGTGCCAGCAGTTTCGGGGGATGGGGTCAGCCCCAGCATTTT. Its protein is CASSFGGWGQPQHF.

The V call is TRBV5-3, the J call TRBJ1-1, with D hard to call. TRBV5-3 is sorted into the ORF group, with uncertain function. V shed 6 bases and J shed 1 base, with 7 bases lying between them. The CDR3 length is 12 residues. CDR3 DNA sequence: TGTGCCAGAACCGTCGGGAACACTGAAGCTTTCTTT. Amino acids: CARTVGNTEAFF.

This chain joins TRBV9 and TRBJ2-7, with 7 bases matching TRBD1. Trimming cost V 3 bases and J 3 bases; bases outside gene matches: 9. In germline, CDR1 is SGDLS, CDR2 YYNGEE. The CDR3 totals 15 residues. DNA of the CDR3: TGTGCCAGCAGCGCAACAGGGGATACGCTCTACGAGCAGTACTTC. It yields the protein CASSATGDTLYEQYF.

The chain carries TRBV13 and TRBJ1-2; D is possibly TRBD1 (6 bases). V lost 4 bases and J lost 8, with 14 bases in between. Germline V gene data show CDR1 as PRHDT and CDR2 as FYEKMQ (reference sequence). This CDR3 region has 13 residues. Here the CDR3 reads CASSYTGFRGYTF. DNA of the CDR3: TGTGCCAGCAGCTACACAGGGTTTCGAGGCTACACCTTC.